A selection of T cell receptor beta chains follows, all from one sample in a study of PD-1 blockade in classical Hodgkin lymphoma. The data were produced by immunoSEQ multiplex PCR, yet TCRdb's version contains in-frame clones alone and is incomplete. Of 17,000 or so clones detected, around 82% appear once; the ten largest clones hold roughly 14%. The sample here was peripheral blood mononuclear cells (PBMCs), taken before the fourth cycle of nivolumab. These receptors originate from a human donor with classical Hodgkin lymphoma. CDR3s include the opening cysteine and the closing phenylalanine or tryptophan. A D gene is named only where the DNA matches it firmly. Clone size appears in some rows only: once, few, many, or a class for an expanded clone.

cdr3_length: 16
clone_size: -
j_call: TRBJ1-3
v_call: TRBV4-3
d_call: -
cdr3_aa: CASSQAEGVAGNTIYF
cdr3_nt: TGCGCCAGCAGCCAAGCGGAGGGAGTGGCTGGAAACACCATATATTTT

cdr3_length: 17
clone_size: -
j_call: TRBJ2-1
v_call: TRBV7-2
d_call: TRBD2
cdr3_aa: CASSLGPQAGGPNEQFF
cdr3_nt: TGTGCCAGCAGCTTAGGCCCTCAAGCGGGGGGGCCCAATGAGCAGTTCTTC

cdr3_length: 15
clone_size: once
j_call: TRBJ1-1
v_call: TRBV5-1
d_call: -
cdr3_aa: CASSSQTGMNTEAFF
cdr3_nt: TGCGCCAGCAGCTCACAGACAGGAATGAACACTGAAGCTTTCTTT

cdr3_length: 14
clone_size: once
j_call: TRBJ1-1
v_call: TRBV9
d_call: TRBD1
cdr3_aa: CASSGQGGGTEAFF
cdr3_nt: TGTGCCAGCAGCGGTCAGGGGGGTGGTACTGAAGCTTTCTTT

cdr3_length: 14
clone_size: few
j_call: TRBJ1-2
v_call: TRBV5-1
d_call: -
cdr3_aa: CASSSFDSIHGYTF
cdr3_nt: TGCGCCAGCAGCTCCTTCGACAGTATCCATGGCTACACCTTC

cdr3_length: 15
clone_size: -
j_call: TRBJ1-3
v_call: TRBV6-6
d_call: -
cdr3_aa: CASLTLQHSGNTIYF
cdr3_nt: TGTGCCAGCCTAACTCTACAGCACTCTGGAAACACCATATATTTT

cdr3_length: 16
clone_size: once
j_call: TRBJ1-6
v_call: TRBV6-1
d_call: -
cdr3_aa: CASSEPPAGLSSPLHF
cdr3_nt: TGTGCCAGCAGTGAACCCCCTGCAGGGTTGAGTTCACCCCTCCACTTT

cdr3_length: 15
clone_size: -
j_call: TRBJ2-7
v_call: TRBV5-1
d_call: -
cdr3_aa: CASSFRDAAAGEQYF
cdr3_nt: TGCGCCAGCAGCTTCCGGGACGCGGCCGCTGGGGAGCAGTACTTC

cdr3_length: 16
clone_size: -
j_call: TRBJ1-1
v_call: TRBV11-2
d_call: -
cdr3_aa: CASSRIGEGVDTEAFF
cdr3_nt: TGTGCCAGCAGCCGGATTGGAGAGGGGGTGGACACTGAAGCTTTCTTT

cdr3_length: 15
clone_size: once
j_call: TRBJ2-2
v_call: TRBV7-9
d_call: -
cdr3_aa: CASSLEGTGTGELFF
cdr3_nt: TGTGCCAGCAGCTTAGAGGGAACGGGCACCGGGGAGCTGTTTTTT

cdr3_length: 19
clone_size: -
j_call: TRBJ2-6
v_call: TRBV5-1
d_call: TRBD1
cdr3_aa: CASSFRDRERGSGANVLTF
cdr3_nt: TGCGCCAGCAGCTTCCGGGACAGGGAACGCGGCTCTGGGGCCAACGTCCTGACTTTC

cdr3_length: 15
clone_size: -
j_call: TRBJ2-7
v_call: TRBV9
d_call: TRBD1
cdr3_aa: CASSVNRGQGYEQYF
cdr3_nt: TGTGCCAGCAGCGTAAACAGGGGGCAGGGCTACGAGCAGTACTTC

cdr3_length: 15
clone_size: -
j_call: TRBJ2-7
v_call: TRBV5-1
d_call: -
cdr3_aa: CASSLQGQGTYEQYF
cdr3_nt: TGCGCCAGCAGCTTGCAGGGTCAGGGGACGTACGAGCAGTACTTC

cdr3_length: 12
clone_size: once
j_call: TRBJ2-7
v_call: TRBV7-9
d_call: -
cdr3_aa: CASSLVGYEQYF
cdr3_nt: TGTGCCAGCAGCTTAGTAGGCTACGAGCAGTACTTC

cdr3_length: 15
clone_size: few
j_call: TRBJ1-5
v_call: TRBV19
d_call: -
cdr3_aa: CASSIVGTNNQPQHF
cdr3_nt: TGTGCCAGTAGTATAGTAGGGACAAATAATCAGCCCCAGCATTTT

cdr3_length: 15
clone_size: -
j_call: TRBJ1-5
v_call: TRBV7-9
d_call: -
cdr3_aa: CASSLEQNSNQPQHF
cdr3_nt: TGTGCCAGCAGCTTAGAACAAAATAGCAATCAGCCCCAGCATTTT

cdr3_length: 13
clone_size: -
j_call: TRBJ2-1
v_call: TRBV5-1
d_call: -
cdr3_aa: CASRVGTYNEQFF
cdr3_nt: TGCGCCAGCAGGGTGGGTACCTACAATGAGCAGTTCTTC

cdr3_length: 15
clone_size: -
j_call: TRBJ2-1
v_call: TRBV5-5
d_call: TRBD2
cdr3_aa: CASSGGTSFYNEQFF
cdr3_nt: TGTGCCAGCAGCGGCGGGACTAGCTTCTACAATGAGCAGTTCTTC

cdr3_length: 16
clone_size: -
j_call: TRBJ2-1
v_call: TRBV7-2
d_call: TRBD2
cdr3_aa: CASSFKGTSGGAGLFF
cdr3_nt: TGTGCCAGCAGCTTTAAAGGAACTAGCGGGGGGGCCGGTTTGTTCTTC

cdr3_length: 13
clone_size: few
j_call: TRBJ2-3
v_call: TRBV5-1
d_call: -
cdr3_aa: CASSLDGTDTQYF
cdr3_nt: TGCGCCAGCAGCTTAGACGGCACAGATACGCAGTATTTT

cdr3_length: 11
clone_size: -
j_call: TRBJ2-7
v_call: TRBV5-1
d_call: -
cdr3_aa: CASSDSYEQYF
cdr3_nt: TGCGCCAGCTCGGACAGTTACGAGCAGTACTTC

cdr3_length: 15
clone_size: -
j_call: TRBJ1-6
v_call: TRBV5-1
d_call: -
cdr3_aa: CASSLARGGNSPLHF
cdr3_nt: TGCGCCAGCAGCTTGGCCAGGGGAGGCAATTCACCCCTCCACTTT

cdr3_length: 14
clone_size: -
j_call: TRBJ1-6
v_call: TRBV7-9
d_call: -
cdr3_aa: CASSLGRVNSPLHF
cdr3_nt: TGTGCCAGCAGCTTAGGGAGGGTAAATTCACCCCTCCACTTT

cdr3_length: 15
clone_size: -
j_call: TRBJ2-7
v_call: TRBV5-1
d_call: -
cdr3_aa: CASSLDGISSYEQYF
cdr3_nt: TGCGCCAGCAGCTTGGATGGGATTAGCTCCTACGAGCAGTACTTC

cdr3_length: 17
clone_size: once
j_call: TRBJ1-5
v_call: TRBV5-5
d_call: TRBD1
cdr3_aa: CASSLTTGSYSNQPQHF
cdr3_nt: TGTGCCAGCAGCTTAACGACAGGGTCATATAGCAATCAGCCCCAGCATTTT